Listed here are 30 T cell receptor beta chains from one sample, sequenced in a study of molecular identifiers for immune sequencing clone quantification. TCRdb used MiXCR to reprocess the PCR reads, holding one entry per CDR3 protein. The sample lists some 97,000 distinct CDR3 sequences, around 33% occurring once. The sequenced sample consisted of naive CD8+ T cells from blood, with Jurkat cell RNA spiked in. Documented subset: FACS-sorted CD8+CD4-CCR7+CD45RA+ naive T cells. These TCRs come from a human donor in good health. Some libraries in this study had Jurkat cell RNA spiked in.

Worth noting for this clonotype: This may arise from a read error, as a much more abundant clone is one base away. The chain recombines TRBV7-9 with TRBJ2-1; D gene unclear. Germline CDR1 is SEHNR and CDR2 is FQNEAQ (reference sequence). There are 12 residues in the CDR3. CDR3 sequence reads: CASRHLYIEQFF. Here the CDR3 DNA reads TGTGCCAGCAGACACCTCTACATTGAGCAGTTCTTC.

This clonotype was seen ten or more times. The chain joins TRBV7-2 to TRBJ2-7, with D perhaps TRBD2 (5 bases). The ends were cut back, 4 bases at V and 1 base at J, with 8 bases in the middle. The CDR3 has 13 amino acids. From germline, CDR1 is SGHTA and CDR2 FQGNSA. For the CDR3, the DNA is TGTGCCAGCAGCTCCGAGGGATCCTACGAGCAGTACTTC. Translation gives CASSSEGSYEQYF. Full variable domain (rest looked up from reference TRBV7-2 and TRBJ2-7): GAGVSQSPSNKVTEKGKDVELRCDPISGHTALYWYRQSLGQGLEFLIYFQGNSAPDKSGLPSDRFSAERTGGSVSTLTIQRTQQEDSAVYLCASSSEGSYEQYFGPGTRLTVT.

This clonotype was counted only a few times. The chain links TRBV27 to TRBJ2-7; 11 nucleotides match TRBD2. The CDR3 is 15 residues long. V lost 7 bases, J lost 2 bases, and 7 bases stayed unmatched. The germline gives CDR1 MNHEY, CDR2 SMNVEV (reference sequence). The CDR3 region is CASNSLAGGPYEQYF. The DNA of the CDR3 is TGTGCCAGCAACTCGCTAGCGGGAGGTCCCTACGAGCAGTACTTC.

This clonotype was detected ten times or more. The CDR3 loop reads CASSIGSGYEQYF. In DNA, the CDR3 is TGTGCCAGTAGTATAGGTTCCGGCTACGAGCAGTACTTC. This sequence joins TRBV19 and TRBJ2-7; D unresolved. This CDR3 is 13 amino acids long. The germline V gene has CDR1 LNHDA and CDR2 SQIVND (reference sequence). Trimming left V 1 base short and J 3 bases short, with 7 bases between.

Turning to this clonotype: A junction end diverges from the germline sequence, so it may reflect a read error. This chain uses TRBV13 with TRBJ2-5, with D perhaps assigned TRBD1 or TRBD2 (7 bases each). CDR1 PRHDT and CDR2 FYEKMQ come from the germline V gene (reference sequence). This CDR3 contains 14 residues. The CDR3 bases are TGTGCCAGCAGCTTGGGAGGGGGCCAAGAGTCCCAGTACTTC. It encodes CASSLGGGQESQYF. The full variable domain, with the rest looked up from reference TRBV13 and TRBJ2-5, is AAGVIQSPRHLIKEKRETATLKCYPIPRHDTVYWYQQGPGQDPQFLISFYEKMQSDKGSIPDRFSAQQFSDYHSELNMSSLELGDSALYFCASSLGGGQESQYFGPGTRLLVL.

Concerning this clonotype itself: Lacking the conserved final phenylalanine or tryptophan, this CDR3 likely reflects a read error. The chain is built from TRBV4-3 and TRBJ1-1; the D is unclear. The CDR3 is 18 residues long. CDR1 is LGHNA and CDR2 is YSLEER in the germline V gene. Trimming removed 3 bases from V and 2 bases from J, with 22 bases in between. CDR3 region: CASSHPSSEGGVNTEAFI. CDR3 coding DNA: TGCGCCAGCAGCCATCCTTCATCCGAGGGAGGAGTTAACACTGAAGCTTTCATT.

Worth noting for this clonotype: Possible read error: a much larger clone is one base away. The CDR3 does not close with the conserved phenylalanine or tryptophan, likely indicating a read error. The DNA for the CDR3 is TGTGCCAGCAGCTTATTTCCCCGGGAGCTCTCCTACGAGCAGTACATC. This translates into CASSLFPRELSYEQYI. The V call is TRBV7-2, the J call TRBJ2-7, with D tentatively TRBD2 (6 bases). The germline gives CDR1 SGHTA, CDR2 FQGNSA. Trimming removed 2 bases from V and 0 bases from J, with 14 bases in between. CDR3 size: 16 residues.

This clonotype occurred many times. The gene calls are TRBV28 and TRBJ2-1; D is undetermined. The V and J ends lost 6 bases and 2 bases respectively, with 14 bases between them. The germline V gene encodes CDR1 MDHEN and CDR2 SYDVKM. There are 15 residues in the CDR3. This CDR3 is CASSDPRPPYNEQFF. In DNA form, the CDR3 reads TGTGCCAGCAGCGATCCGAGACCACCCTACAATGAGCAGTTCTTC.

This clonotype has more than one count but fewer than ten. The rearrangement joins TRBV19 to TRBJ2-5; TRBD2 agrees at 12 bases. Germline CDR1 reads LNHDA; CDR2 reads SQIVND (reference sequence). The V segment lost 2 bases and the J segment 2 bases; nucleotides outside the gene matches: 12. The CDR3 length is 19 residues. CDR3 residues: CASSIPPGLAGLRQETQYF. The CDR3 DNA reads TGTGCCAGTAGTATACCCCCGGGACTAGCGGGTCTCCGGCAAGAGACCCAGTACTTC. The whole variable domain, remainder taken from reference TRBV19 and TRBJ2-5, is DGGITQSPKYLFRKEGQNVTLSCEQNLNHDAMYWYRQDPGQGLRLIYYSQIVNDFQKGDIAEGYSVSREKKESFPLTVTSAQKNPTAFYLCASSIPPGLAGLRQETQYFGPGTRLLVL.

The rearrangement uses TRBV24-1 and TRBJ2-5; 7 bases align to TRBD1. The junction had 10 bases not matched to a gene; V was cut back by 5 bases and J by 5 bases. CDR3 size: 15 residues. CDR1 and CDR2 (germline): KGHDR, SFDVKD. For the CDR3, the DNA is TGTGCCACCAGTGGTTCCAGGGGGTGCGGGGAGACCCAGTACTTC. Protein sequence: CATSGSRGCGETQYF.

On this clonotype: This may come from a read error, since a much larger clone is one base off. The rearrangement links TRBV4-1 to TRBJ2-1; no clear D gene. Germline V gene sequence: CDR1 MGHRA, CDR2 YSYEKL. CDR3 length: 15 residues. The V end lost 5 bases, the J end lost 12 bases, and 23 bases lay between the germline ends. As DNA, the CDR3 is TGCGCCAGCAGCGGAATCCCAGCGTACCCCGCTGGGCAGTTCTTC. Its translation is CASSGIPAYPAGQFF.

This clonotype was seen many times. The V gene is TRBV27, the J gene TRBJ2-2; 7 positions agree with TRBD2. CDR3 length: 15 residues. Germline loops: CDR1 MNHEY, CDR2 SMNVEV (reference sequence). With 3 bases clipped from V and 7 bases from J, the junction kept 8 bases outside the gene matches. This CDR3 is CASSFVGGSDGELFF. The CDR3 DNA sequence: TGTGCCAGCAGTTTCGTCGGCGGGAGCGACGGGGAGCTGTTTTTT.

This clonotype was observed a single time. Being one base from a much bigger clone, this may be a read error. This chain joins TRBV20-1 and TRBJ2-3; TRBD2 aligns across 10 bases. The CDR3 runs 15 residues. From germline, CDR1 is DFQATT and CDR2 SNEGSKA (reference sequence). CDR3 protein: CSATLAGVGTDTQCF. CDR3 nucleotides: TGCAGTGCCACCCTAGCGGGAGTTGGCACAGATACGCAGTGTTTT.

Of note for this clonotype: A read error is possible here, since a much larger clone lies one base away. This rearrangement joins TRBV3-1 to TRBJ2-2; D is unresolved. Trimming took off 4 bases at V and 3 bases at J, with 3 bases between the two ends. Germline V CDR1 and CDR2: LGHDT, YNNKEL (reference sequence). The CDR3 runs 12 residues. As DNA, the CDR3 is TGTGCCAGCAGCCCTTACACCGGGGAGCTGTTTTTT. Residues: CASSPYTGELFF.

V is TRBV9 and J is TRBJ2-7; 10 bases are shared with TRBD1. This CDR3 comprises 19 residues. Germline values: CDR1 SGDLS, CDR2 YYNGEE. With V trimmed by 4 bases and J by 3 bases, 19 bases remained unmatched. The DNA for the CDR3 is TGTGCCAGCAGCCCCCTTGGGGGACAGGGGTTAGCGGGGTTCTACGAGCAGTACTTC. Translated: CASSPLGGQGLAGFYEQYF. Looking up the rest from reference TRBV9 and TRBJ2-7 gives the full variable domain: DSGVTQTPKHLITATGQRVTLRCSPRSGDLSVYWYQQSLDQGLQFLIQYYNGEERAKGNILERFSAQQFPDLHSELNLSSLELGDSALYFCASSPLGGQGLAGFYEQYFGPGTRLTVT.

This clonotype was detected only a few times. The genes are TRBV10-3 and TRBJ2-7; 7 nucleotides line up with TRBD1. The V gene's germline CDR1 is ENHRY and CDR2 SYGVKD. The CDR3 length is 15 residues. Germline trimming cut 7 bases from V and 6 bases from J; bases unmatched to any gene: 15. CDR3 in amino acids: CAITDPDRWSVEQYF. For the CDR3, the DNA is TGTGCCATCACCGACCCGGACAGGTGGTCGGTCGAGCAGTACTTC.

This clonotype occurred a few times. The V call is TRBV27, the J call TRBJ1-2; D gene uncertain. CDR1 and CDR2 (germline): MNHEY, SMNVEV (reference sequence). V was cut by 5 bases and J by 4 bases, with 14 bases left in between. The CDR3 spans 14 residues. The DNA for the CDR3 is TGTGCCAGCAGTCCCGAGGTCCCTGCCTATGGCTACACCTTC. Encoded protein: CASSPEVPAYGYTF.

Concerning this clonotype: At one boundary the junction diverges from the germline segment, which might be a read error. CDR3 amino acids: CASIDPRDKSNEQNF. In DNA, the CDR3 is TGTGCCAGCATCGACCCCCGGGACAAATCCAACGAGCAGAACTTC. The chain couples TRBV2 to TRBJ2-7; D is possibly TRBD1 (6 bases). The germline gives CDR1 SNHLY, CDR2 FYNNEI. The length of the CDR3 is 15 residues. Variable domain in full (rest from reference TRBV2 and TRBJ2-7): EPEVTQTPSHQVTQMGQEVILRCVPISNHLYFYWYRQILGQKVEFLVSFYNNEISEKSEIFDDQFSVERPDGSNFTLKIRSTKLEDSAMYFCASIDPRDKSNEQNFGPGTRLTVT.

Remarks on this clonotype: One junction end disagrees with the germline gene, perhaps due to a read error. The chain links TRBV20-1 to TRBJ1-5; D uncertain. Germline V CDR1 and CDR2: DFQATT, SNEGSKA (reference sequence). This CDR3 is built from 14 residues. For the CDR3, the DNA is TGCAGTGCGAGAGGCGTAAGGGTAAATCAGCCCCAGCATTTT. Protein sequence: CSARGVRVNQPQHF.

This clonotype was counted at least ten times. The chain's CDR3 is CASSVHVLSSYEQYF. The CDR3 DNA reads TGCGCCAGCAGCGTACACGTTCTAAGCTCCTACGAGCAGTACTTC. V is TRBV4-3 and J is TRBJ2-7; D is unclear. The CDR3 is made up of 15 amino acids. Germline V gene sequence: CDR1 LGHNA, CDR2 YSLEER. V was cut by 5 bases and J by 0 bases, with 14 bases left in between.

Worth noting for this clonotype: A much more abundant neighbour one base away suggests this may be a read error. The V and J genes are TRBV2 and TRBJ2-7, with 7 bases aligning to TRBD2. With V trimmed by 8 bases and J by 6 bases, 7 bases remained unmatched. Germline-derived CDR1 and CDR2 are SNHLY and FYNNEI. This CDR3 is built from 12 residues. The chain's CDR3 is CASGAGPFEQYF. CDR3 in DNA: TGTGCCAGCGGAGCGGGGCCCTTCGAGCAGTACTTC.

Regarding this clonotype: This CDR3 is missing its conserved last phenylalanine or tryptophan, likely due to a read error. The gene calls are TRBV9 and TRBJ2-7; 9 bases align to TRBD2. Germline CDR1 SGDLS, CDR2 YYNGEE. This CDR3 has 15 amino acids. CDR3 protein: CASSVGPSGEYEQYS. The DNA for the CDR3 is TGTGCTAGCAGCGTAGGGCCTAGCGGGGAGTACGAGCAGTACTCC.

This chain connects TRBV4-3 to TRBJ2-5; 10 nucleotides match TRBD1. The CDR3 is 16 amino acids. Per germline, CDR1 LGHNA and CDR2 YSLEER. Losses at the gene ends were 4 bases for V and 0 bases for J; bases not matched to a gene: 5. This chain's CDR3 is CASSRGQGDYQETQYF. In DNA, the CDR3 is TGCGCCAGCAGCCGAGGACAGGGGGACTACCAAGAGACCCAGTACTTC.

On this clonotype: A much larger clone differs from this one at a single base, so this may be a read error. Since the CDR3 does not end with the conserved phenylalanine or tryptophan, this likely comes from a read error. The chain links TRBV6-5 to TRBJ2-3; D is undetermined. The ends were cut back, 0 bases at V and 2 bases at J, with 6 bases in the middle. There are 14 residues in the CDR3. Germline V gene sequence: CDR1 MNHEY, CDR2 SVGAGI. CDR3 in amino acids: CASSYSAFTDTQYY. The CDR3, as DNA: TGTGCCAGCAGTTACTCGGCATTCACAGATACGCAGTATTAT.

On this clonotype itself: With a far larger clone one base away, a read error is the likely cause. The CDR3 region has the DNA TGTGCCAGCAGCCTCGGACAATACACTGAAGCTTTCTTT. Protein product: CASSLGQYTEAFF. The genes are TRBV12-3 or TRBV12-4 and TRBJ1-1; maybe TRBD1 (5 bases). The CDR3 is 13 residues long. Trimming removed 6 bases from V and 3 bases from J, with 11 bases in between.

The sample holds a few counts of this clonotype. The chain is built from TRBV9 and TRBJ1-1; weak D call: TRBD1 (6 bases). The CDR3 extends over 13 amino acids. Germline CDR1 reads SGDLS; CDR2 reads YYNGEE. V was pared by 3 bases and J by 7 bases, with 13 bases between. The chain's CDR3 is CASSETGTHEAFF. CDR3 in DNA: TGTGCCAGCAGCGAAACCGGGACACATGAAGCTTTCTTT.

This clonotype was observed many times. The chain employs TRBV7-2 and TRBJ1-4; D is undetermined. From germline, CDR1 is SGHTA and CDR2 FQGNSA. With 3 bases removed from V and 0 bases from J, the gap between germline ends came to 8 bases. CDR3 length equals 15 residues. This CDR3 reads CASSLVPATNEKLFF. Written as DNA, the CDR3 is TGTGCCAGCAGCTTGGTCCCTGCAACTAATGAAAAACTGTTTTTT. Full variable domain (remainder filled in from reference TRBV7-2 and TRBJ1-4): GAGVSQSPSNKVTEKGKDVELRCDPISGHTALYWYRQSLGQGLEFLIYFQGNSAPDKSGLPSDRFSAERTGGSVSTLTIQRTQQEDSAVYLCASSLVPATNEKLFFGSGTQLSVL.

About this clonotype itself: At one of its ends the junction is not consistent with the germline gene, which may arise from a read error. The gene calls are TRBV6-2 or TRBV6-3 and TRBJ2-7, with D perhaps TRBD1 (5 bases). The CDR3 has 13 amino acids. Germline V gene data show CDR1 as MNHEY and CDR2 as SVGEGT. CDR3 protein: CASTDSAYYEQCF. In DNA, the CDR3 is TGTGCCAGCACTGACAGCGCGTACTACGAGCAGTGCTTC.

Turning to this clonotype: Germline is not matched at one junction end, which may reflect a read error. The chain has TRBV5-6 and TRBJ1-2; D not resolved. This CDR3 has 12 amino acids. Looked up from germline, CDR1 is SGHDT and CDR2 is YYEEEE. CDR3 residues: CASGLSPGGYTF. The CDR3 DNA is TGTGCCAGCGGCTTGTCCCCGGGAGGCTACACCTTC.

On this clonotype itself: A much bigger clone sits one base away, suggesting this may be a read error. The gene calls are TRBV19 and TRBJ2-7, with unresolved D. Germline values: CDR1 LNHDA, CDR2 SQIVND (reference sequence). The CDR3 loop spans 13 amino acids. In DNA, the CDR3 is TGTGCCTGTAGAGCCGGGTCCTCCTACGAGCAGTACTTC. It codes for CACRAGSSYEQYF.